This T cell receptor (beta chain) was found in a study of cytomegalovirus exposure and HLA in healthy donors. Study conclusions and caveats: DRB1 had the most TCR associations and HLA-C the fewest, a later analysis found, with rates varying by HLA locus. The study carried out a later analysis of TCR beta sequences. It associated approximately 16,000 of them with specific HLA alleles at a false discovery rate of 0.05. A reported reduction in N-insertions relative to the approximately 670-donor mean was seen in an Asian-associated ancestry cluster in a later analysis.

On this clone: Its specificity is unknown.

CDR1 SGHNT and CDR2 YYREEE come from the germline V gene (reference sequence). CDR3 size: 15 residues. V gave up 4 bases and J gave up 7 bases; unmatched junction bases: 7. The study ran its PCR with 60 Vbeta and 13 Jbeta primers. Here immunoSEQ multiplex PCR was the method, and the copy in TCRdb shows in-frame clones only, minus some. The repertoire holds roughly 75,000 clones, around 83% seen once, with 15% to 20% in the top ten. This sequence joins TRBV5-4 and TRBJ2-1; 11 bases align to TRBD2. This sequence was found in a man aged 65 to 79 in good health and CMV-seropositive. Sequencing was done on a sample of PBMCs. Here the CDR3 DNA reads TGTGCCAGCAGCCGTACTAGCGGGAGCGGTAATGAGCAGTTCTTC. It yields the protein CASSRTSGSGNEQFF.